This TCR beta chain was retrieved from a study of shared clonotypes between healthy human individuals. Germline V gene lookup returns CDR1 SGHTA and CDR2 FQGNSA. The germline V and J ends were trimmed by 2 bases and 1 base, with 11 bases remaining between them. The CDR3 loop spans 15 amino acids. Here immunoSEQ multiplex PCR was the method, and the copy in TCRdb shows in-frame clones only, minus some. The sample records millions of clones, 93% being singletons. The chain couples TRBV7-2 to TRBJ1-2; tentative D call: TRBD1 (5 bases). This receptor was obtained from a man younger than 35 in good health. Some clones in this sample may be carry-over from other donors' samples. Sequencing was performed on naive CD4+ T cells from PBMCs. Subset: CD45RA+ positively selected. CDR3 coding DNA: TGTGCCAGCAGCTTAAACCAGGGCGTTAACTATGGCTACACCTTC. This gives the protein CASSLNQGVNYGYTF.